The 31 T cell receptor beta chains in this list originate from one sample, sequenced in a study of early T cells in non-severe SARS-CoV-2 infection. TCRdb processed the 5' RACE reads anew with MiXCR; each CDR3 protein has one entry. The sample has tens of thousands of distinct CDR3 sequences, less than 7.5% seen once. The sequencing here drew on whole blood, taken at baseline. Receptors were obtained from an adult who was a healthcare worker with PCR-confirmed SARS-CoV-2 infection or an uninfected control (not recorded which).

This clonotype has a count of ten or more. The chain's CDR3 is CASSGGGRDYEQYF. DNA for the CDR3: TGTGCCAGCAGTGGAGGGGGACGGGACTACGAGCAGTACTTC. V is TRBV12-3 or TRBV12-4 and J is TRBJ2-7; either TRBD1 or TRBD2 may supply D (6 bases each). CDR3 length: 14 amino acids. The V gene lost 5 bases and the J gene lost 3 bases, with 14 bases spanning the gap.

This clonotype was seen many times. The V and J genes are TRBV29-1 and TRBJ1-5; D is unresolved. V dropped 4 bases and J dropped 3 bases, with 13 bases sitting between them. Germline values: CDR1 SQVTM, CDR2 ANQGSEA. CDR3 length: 14 residues. Written as DNA, the CDR3 is TGCAGCGTTGCGGGAGTCGACCCCAATCAGCCCCAGCATTTT. Encoded protein: CSVAGVDPNQPQHF.

V gene TRBV3-1 combines with J gene TRBJ2-3, with D perhaps assigned TRBD1 or TRBD2 (5 bases each). Germline CDR1 and CDR2: LGHDT and YNNKEL (reference sequence). V was pared by 2 bases and J by 4 bases, with 16 bases between. The CDR3 has 16 residues. The CDR3 DNA is TGTGCCAGCAGCCAAACGGCGGGCAGGGCAGCAGATACGCAGTATTTT. This sequence encodes CASSQTAGRAADTQYF.

The chain recombines TRBV6-2 or TRBV6-3 with TRBJ2-7; D unresolved. The CDR3 has 13 residues. V lost 6 bases, J lost 6 bases, and 15 bases lay in between. Germline V gene sequence: CDR1 MNHEY, CDR2 SVGEGT. The CDR3 loop is CASSTPGAAEQYF. Here the CDR3 DNA reads TGTGCCAGCAGCACCCCGGGTGCAGCCGAGCAGTACTTC.

This clonotype was observed at least ten times. This sequence joins TRBV12-3 or TRBV12-4 and TRBJ1-4; D is possibly TRBD1 (5 bases). V lost 10 bases and J lost 5, with 17 bases in between. This CDR3 has 14 amino acids. The CDR3 DNA follows: TGTGCCACCAGCCCAGGACACCAGAATGAAAAACTGTTTTTT. It specifies CATSPGHQNEKLFF.

This chain links TRBV11-2 with TRBJ2-3; D may be TRBD1 (6 bases). The V and J ends lost 5 bases and 1 base respectively, with 13 bases between them. The CDR3 consists of 15 residues. CDR1 is SGHAT and CDR2 is FQNNGV in the germline V gene. The CDR3 region has the DNA TGTGCCAGCAGCCCCACCACAGGGCGCACAGATACGCAGTATTTT. The encoded protein is CASSPTTGRTDTQYF.

This clonotype showed up many times. The genes are TRBV7-8 and TRBJ2-2; D remains unclear. This CDR3 is built from 14 residues. The V end lost 7 bases, the J end lost 0 bases, and 9 bases lay between the germline ends. Per the germline V gene, CDR1 is SGHVS and CDR2 is FQNEAQ. DNA for the CDR3: TGTGCCAGCACTGACTCGGCGAACACCGGGGAGCTGTTTTTT. Amino acid sequence: CASTDSANTGELFF. Full variable domain (missing parts from reference TRBV7-8 and TRBJ2-2): GAGVSQSPRYKVAKRGQDVALRCDPISGHVSLFWYQQALGQGPEFLTYFQNEAQLDKSGLPSDRFFAERPEGSVSTLKIQRTQQEDSAVYLCASTDSANTGELFFGEGSRLTVL.

This clonotype was recorded a few times. This sequence joins TRBV27 and TRBJ1-1; tentatively, D is TRBD1 (5 bases). Trimming took off 6 bases at V and 8 bases at J, with 16 bases between the two ends. The CDR3 extends over 13 amino acids. Germline V gene data show CDR1 as MNHEY and CDR2 as SMNVEV (reference sequence). The CDR3 is CASSLLTGQEAFF. The DNA for the CDR3 is TGTGCCAGCAGCCTGTTGACGGGGCAGGAAGCTTTCTTT.

The rearrangement joins TRBV6-2 or TRBV6-3 to TRBJ2-3; the D gene is possibly TRBD2 (6 bases). The germline V and J ends were trimmed by 0 bases and 1 base, with 11 bases remaining between them. The CDR3 loop spans 16 amino acids. Germline CDR1 and CDR2: MNHEY and SVGEGT. The CDR3 nucleotides are TGTGCCAGCAGTTACTCTTCGGCGGGGCGCACAGATACGCAGTATTTT. It encodes CASSYSSAGRTDTQYF.

This clonotype has ten or more counts. The CDR3 DNA reads as TGCGCCAGCAGCTCCCAGGGGGCTGAGCAGTTCTTC. It yields the protein CASSSQGAEQFF. The chain uses TRBV5-1 and TRBJ2-1, with 8 bases lining up with TRBD1. With 3 bases clipped from V and 9 bases from J, the junction kept 2 bases outside the gene matches. The CDR3 has 12 residues. CDR1 is SGHRS, CDR2 YFSETQ, per germline.

There are a few counts of this clonotype. The genes are TRBV14 and TRBJ2-6; D is possibly TRBD1 (5 bases). V was shortened by 2 bases and J by 1 base, with 18 bases between the two germline ends. This CDR3 is built from 19 residues. The germline gives CDR1 SGHDN, CDR2 FVKESK. The DNA of the CDR3 is TGTGCCAGCAGCCAATACGTGTCAGGGATTGGGTCTGGGGCCAACGTCCTGACTTTC. This encodes CASSQYVSGIGSGANVLTF.

In its sample, this clonotype was seen many times. The chain joins TRBV13 to TRBJ2-1; D unclear. CDR1 and CDR2 (germline): PRHDT, FYEKMQ (reference sequence). V lost 1 base and J lost 9, with 10 bases in between. CDR3 length equals 13 residues. The CDR3, as DNA: TGTGCCAGCAGCTTAGACTTGTTCTCTGAGCAGTTCTTC. It codes for CASSLDLFSEQFF.

V and J are TRBV19 and TRBJ2-2; 11 nucleotides match TRBD1. CDR3 length: 16 amino acids. Germline values: CDR1 LNHDA, CDR2 SQIVND (reference sequence). Unmatched junction bases numbered 5, after V lost 1 base and J lost 7 bases. The CDR3 nucleotides are TGTGCCAGTAGTATAGGTGGACAGGGGGCCGGCGGGGAGCTGTTTTTT. Translating it yields CASSIGGQGAGGELFF.

This clonotype was seen ten or more times. The chain recombines TRBV20-1 with TRBJ2-7; D may be TRBD1 (5 bases). Trimming removed 5 bases at V and 1 base at J, with 15 bases between. Germline V gene data show CDR1 as DFQATT and CDR2 as SNEGSKA (reference sequence). The CDR3 has 14 residues. The CDR3 loop is CSAYRQGGSYEQYF. As DNA, the CDR3 is TGCAGTGCTTATCGCCAGGGTGGGTCCTACGAGCAGTACTTC.

This clonotype was seen repeatedly, ten times or more. This chain links TRBV28 with TRBJ1-2; D gene unclear. The CDR3 runs to 13 residues. CDR1 is MDHEN, CDR2 SYDVKM, per germline. Trimming removed 4 bases from V and 2 bases from J, with 8 bases in between. The CDR3 sequence: CASSYGKNYGYTF. CDR3 nucleotides: TGTGCCAGCAGTTACGGAAAGAACTATGGCTACACCTTC.

The CDR3 sequence: CASSLSRLSSYEQYF. The CDR3 DNA is TGTGCCAGCAGCTTATCCAGGCTGAGCTCCTACGAGCAGTACTTC. The rearrangement joins TRBV11-1 to TRBJ2-7; D unclear. The CDR3 runs 15 residues. Trimming shortened V by 2 bases and J by 0 bases, and 11 bases separated the two germline ends. In germline, CDR1 is SGHAT, CDR2 FQDESV (reference sequence).

This clonotype was picked up many times. The chain employs TRBV11-2 and TRBJ1-6; weak D call: TRBD1 (5 bases). This CDR3 has 14 amino acids. From germline, CDR1 is SGHAT and CDR2 FQNNGV. V gave up 4 bases and J gave up 10 bases, with 14 bases separating them. CDR3: CASSSTAEGSPLHF. CDR3 in DNA: TGTGCCAGCAGCTCTACAGCGGAGGGGTCACCCCTCCACTTT.

This clonotype has more than one count but fewer than ten. The chain uses TRBV4-2 and TRBJ1-1; tentative D call: TRBD1 (6 bases). This CDR3 spans 13 amino acids. CDR1 is LGHNA and CDR2 is YNFKEQ in the germline V gene. The ends were cut back, 4 bases at V and 7 bases at J, with 13 bases in the middle. In DNA form, the CDR3 reads TGTGCCAGCAGCCGCGGTGAGGGGGGTGAAGCTTTCTTT. It yields the protein CASSRGEGGEAFF.

This clonotype was observed a few times. The chain couples TRBV18 to TRBJ1-3, with D possibly TRBD1 on 6 matching bases. Between the trimmed V and J ends, which lost 4 bases and 0 bases, there was a span of 7 bases. This CDR3 spans 14 amino acids. Germline V lookup: CDR1 KGHSH, CDR2 LQKENI. The CDR3 nucleotides are TGTGCCAGCTCACGGGACAACTCTGGAAACACCATATATTTT. It is translated as CASSRDNSGNTIYF.

A few counts support this clonotype. The DNA of the CDR3 is TGTGCCAGCAGCGCGACTCGGCAAGAGACCCAGTACTTC. This sequence encodes CASSATRQETQYF. The rearrangement joins TRBV9 to TRBJ2-5; D remains unclear. The germline V gene encodes CDR1 SGDLS and CDR2 YYNGEE. Deletions cut 3 bases from V and 2 bases from J, with 8 bases between. CDR3 size: 13 residues.

The V and J genes are TRBV27 and TRBJ1-6; D gene unclear. The germline gives CDR1 MNHEY, CDR2 SMNVEV (reference sequence). The CDR3 runs to 15 residues. Trimming took off 5 bases at V and 7 bases at J, with 15 bases between the two ends. CDR3 loop: CASSLTTRRNSPLHF. The CDR3, as DNA: TGTGCCAGCAGTCTAACCACCAGGAGGAATTCACCCCTCCACTTT.

The rearrangement joins TRBV15 to TRBJ1-1; the D is unclear. V dropped 3 bases and J dropped 0 bases, with 5 bases sitting between them. The CDR3 length is 13 residues. Germline CDR1 and CDR2: LNHNV and YYDKDF (reference sequence). CDR3 region: CATSSWVNTEAFF. The CDR3 DNA sequence: TGTGCCACCAGCAGCTGGGTGAACACTGAAGCTTTCTTT.

This clonotype was found a few times. The chain employs TRBV6-5 and TRBJ1-1; D gene uncertain. This CDR3 is built from 11 residues. CDR1 is MNHEY and CDR2 is SVGAGI in the germline V gene. The V end was cut by 7 bases, the J end by 5 bases, with 8 bases between. In DNA form, the CDR3 reads TGTGCCAGCATGAGATCGACTGAAGCTTTCTTT. It encodes CASMRSTEAFF.

The chain joins TRBV5-1 to TRBJ1-4, with D maybe TRBD1 (5 bases). Trimming stripped 1 base from V and 8 bases from J, with 15 bases between. The CDR3 runs 15 residues. CDR1 and CDR2 (germline): SGHRS, YFSETQ. CDR3 coding DNA: TGCGCCAGCAGCTTGAGGCCAGAACGGGGGGAAAAACTGTTTTTT. This translates into CASSLRPERGEKLFF. Drawing the rest from reference TRBV5-1 and TRBJ1-4, the complete variable domain is KAGVTQTPRYLIKTRGQQVTLSCSPISGHRSVSWYQQTPGQGLQFLFEYFSETQRNKGNFPGRFSGRQFSNSRSEMNVSTLELGDSALYLCASSLRPERGEKLFFGSGTQLSVL.

This clonotype was picked up many times. The gene calls are TRBV1 and TRBJ2-7; TRBD1 reflects the table's D call only, with no check against the DNA. TRBV1 is designated a pseudogene. The CDR3 is made up of 16 amino acids. The CDR3 loop reads CTSSHLGGTGVYEQYF. In nucleotides, the CDR3 is TGCACCAGCAGCCATCTGGGCGGGACAGGGGTCTACGAGCAGTACTTC.

This clonotype was picked up a small number of times. The rearrangement links TRBV4-3 to TRBJ2-5; TRBD2 agrees at 10 bases. Germline assignment: CDR1 LGHNA and CDR2 YSLEER. The CDR3 has 19 residues. After removal of 0 bases from V and 6 bases from J, the junction contained 16 bases not matched to a gene. CDR3 protein: CASSQDLQRGGLRRQTQYF. CDR3 in DNA: TGCGCCAGCAGCCAAGATCTCCAGCGGGGGGGACTCCGCAGGCAGACCCAGTACTTC.

This clonotype was observed at least ten times. The chain employs TRBV10-3 and TRBJ1-5; D remains ambiguous. CDR1 ENHRY and CDR2 SYGVKD come from the germline V gene. This CDR3 has 13 residues. V was shortened by 6 bases and J by 2 bases, with 8 bases between the two germline ends. As DNA, the CDR3 is TGTGCCATCAGGGGAGGTGGCAATCAGCCCCAGCATTTT. It codes for CAIRGGGNQPQHF.

The chain links TRBV7-3 to TRBJ1-2; D unclear. V was pared by 3 bases and J by 5 bases, with 7 bases between. The CDR3 length is 12 residues. From germline, CDR1 is SGHTA and CDR2 FQGTGA. This CDR3 reads CASSFSTYGYTF. DNA of the CDR3: TGTGCCAGCAGCTTCTCTACGTATGGCTACACCTTC.

This clonotype was found a few times. The chain is built from TRBV19 and TRBJ2-1, with 9 bases lining up with TRBD2. J gave up 4 bases and V 7 bases, and 8 bases lay outside the gene matches. The germline V gene has CDR1 LNHDA and CDR2 SQIVND (reference sequence). The CDR3 is made up of 15 amino acids. The CDR3 spells CASKSLTSGYNEQFF. The CDR3, as DNA: TGTGCCAGTAAGTCCTTGACTAGCGGATACAATGAGCAGTTCTTC.

This clonotype turned up a few times. The chain carries TRBV20-1 and TRBJ1-5; no reliable D call. Per germline, CDR1 DFQATT and CDR2 SNEGSKA (reference sequence). This CDR3 has 14 amino acids. Trimming shortened V by 3 bases and J by 2 bases, and 11 bases separated the two germline ends. The CDR3 reads CSASFLDGNQPQHF. The CDR3 bases are TGCAGTGCTAGTTTCTTGGACGGCAATCAGCCCCAGCATTTT.

Comment on this clonotype: A much larger clone differs from this one at a single base, so this may be a read error. This sequence joins TRBV9 and TRBJ2-7, with D unclear. V lost 4 bases to trimming and J lost 6 bases, with 14 bases between them. The CDR3 spans 13 residues. Germline V gene sequence: CDR1 SGDLS, CDR2 YYNGEE. CDR3: CASSSSSSCEQYF. CDR3 nucleotide sequence: TGTGCCAGCAGCTCCTCCTCGAGCTGCGAGCAGTACTTC.